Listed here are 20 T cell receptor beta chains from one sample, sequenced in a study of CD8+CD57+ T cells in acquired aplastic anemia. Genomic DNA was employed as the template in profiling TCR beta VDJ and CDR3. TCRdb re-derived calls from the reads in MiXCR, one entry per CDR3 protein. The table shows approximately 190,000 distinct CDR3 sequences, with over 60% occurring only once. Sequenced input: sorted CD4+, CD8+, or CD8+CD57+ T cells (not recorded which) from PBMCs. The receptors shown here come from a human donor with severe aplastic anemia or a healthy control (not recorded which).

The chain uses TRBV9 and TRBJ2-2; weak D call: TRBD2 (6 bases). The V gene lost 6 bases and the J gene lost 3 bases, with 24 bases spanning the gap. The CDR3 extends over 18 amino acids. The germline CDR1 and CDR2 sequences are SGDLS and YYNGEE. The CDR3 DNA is TGTGCCAGCACCCCCTGGGACGGCGCGGGGATTTACACCGGGGAGCTGTTTTTT. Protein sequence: CASTPWDGAGIYTGELFF.

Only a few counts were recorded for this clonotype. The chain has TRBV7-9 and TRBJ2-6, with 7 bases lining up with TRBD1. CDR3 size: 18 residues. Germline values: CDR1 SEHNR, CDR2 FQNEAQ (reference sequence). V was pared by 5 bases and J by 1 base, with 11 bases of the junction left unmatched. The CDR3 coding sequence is TGTGCCAGCAGCCCGGACCCGGGACAGAAGTCTGGGGCCAACGTCCTGACTTTC. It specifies CASSPDPGQKSGANVLTF. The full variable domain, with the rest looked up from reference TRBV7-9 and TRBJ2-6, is DTGVSQNPRHKITKRGQNVTFRCDPISEHNRLYWYRQTLGQGPEFLTYFQNEAQLEKSRLLSDRFSAERPKGSFSTLEIQRTEQGDSAMYLCASSPDPGQKSGANVLTFGAGSRLTVL.

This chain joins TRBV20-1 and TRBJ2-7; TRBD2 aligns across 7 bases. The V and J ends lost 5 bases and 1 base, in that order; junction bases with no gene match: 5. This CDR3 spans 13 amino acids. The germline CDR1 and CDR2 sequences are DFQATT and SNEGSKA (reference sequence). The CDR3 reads CSARTSLSYEQYF. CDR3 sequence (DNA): TGCAGTGCTCGGACTAGTCTATCCTACGAGCAGTACTTC.

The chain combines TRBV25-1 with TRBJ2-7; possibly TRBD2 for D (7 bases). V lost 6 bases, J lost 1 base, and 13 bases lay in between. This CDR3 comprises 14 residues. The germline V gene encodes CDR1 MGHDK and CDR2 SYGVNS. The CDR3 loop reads CASSSEGGSYEQYF. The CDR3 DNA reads TGTGCCAGCAGCTCCGAGGGGGGGTCCTACGAGCAGTACTTC.

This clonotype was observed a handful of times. The CDR3 sequence: CASSKTGADSPLHF. CDR3 DNA: TGTGCCAGCAGCAAGACAGGGGCCGATTCACCCCTCCACTTT. The rearrangement uses TRBV7-3 and TRBJ1-6, with 8 bases matching TRBD1. Germline loops: CDR1 SGHTA, CDR2 FQGTGA. CDR3 size: 14 residues. The trim removed 5 bases at V and 8 bases at J, leaving 5 bases unmatched.

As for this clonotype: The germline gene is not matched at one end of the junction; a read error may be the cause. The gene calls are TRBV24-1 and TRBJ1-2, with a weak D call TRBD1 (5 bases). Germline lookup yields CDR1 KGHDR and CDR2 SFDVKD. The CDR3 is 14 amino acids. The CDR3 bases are TGTGCCAGCAGTGACGACAGATTGAGTTATGGCTACACCTTC. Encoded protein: CASSDDRLSYGYTF.

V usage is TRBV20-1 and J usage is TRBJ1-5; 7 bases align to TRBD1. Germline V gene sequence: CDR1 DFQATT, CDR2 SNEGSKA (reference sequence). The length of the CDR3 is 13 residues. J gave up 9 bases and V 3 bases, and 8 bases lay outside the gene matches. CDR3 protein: CSARFQGDSPQHF. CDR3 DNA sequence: TGCAGTGCTAGGTTCCAGGGGGATTCGCCCCAGCATTTT.

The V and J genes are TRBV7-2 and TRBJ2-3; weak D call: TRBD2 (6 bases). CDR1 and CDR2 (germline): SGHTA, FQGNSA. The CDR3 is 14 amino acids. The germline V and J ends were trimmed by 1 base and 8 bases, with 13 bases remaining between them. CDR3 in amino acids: CASSLEGLEGTQYF. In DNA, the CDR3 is TGTGCCAGCAGCTTAGAAGGGTTGGAGGGTACGCAGTATTTT. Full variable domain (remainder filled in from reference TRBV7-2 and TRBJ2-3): GAGVSQSPSNKVTEKGKDVELRCDPISGHTALYWYRQSLGQGLEFLIYFQGNSAPDKSGLPSDRFSAERTGGSVSTLTIQRTQQEDSAVYLCASSLEGLEGTQYFGPGTRLTVL.

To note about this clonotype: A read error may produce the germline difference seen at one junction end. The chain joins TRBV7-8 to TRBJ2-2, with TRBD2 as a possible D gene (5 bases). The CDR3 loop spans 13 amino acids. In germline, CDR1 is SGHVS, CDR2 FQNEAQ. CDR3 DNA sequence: TGTGGCAGCAGCTTAGAGGGTATCGGGGAGCTGTTTTTT. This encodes CGSSLEGIGELFF.

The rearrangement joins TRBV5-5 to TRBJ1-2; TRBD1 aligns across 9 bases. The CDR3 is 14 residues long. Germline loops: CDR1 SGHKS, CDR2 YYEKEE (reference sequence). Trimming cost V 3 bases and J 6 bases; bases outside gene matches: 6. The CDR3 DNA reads TGTGCCAGCAGCTCCACAGGGGGCCGGAATGGCTACACCTTC. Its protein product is CASSSTGGRNGYTF.

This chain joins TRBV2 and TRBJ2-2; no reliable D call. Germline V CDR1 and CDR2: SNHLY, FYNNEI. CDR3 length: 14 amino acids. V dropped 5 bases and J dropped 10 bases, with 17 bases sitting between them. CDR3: CASSLSLTKEELFF. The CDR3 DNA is TGTGCCAGCAGTTTAAGCCTGACAAAGGAGGAGCTGTTTTTT.

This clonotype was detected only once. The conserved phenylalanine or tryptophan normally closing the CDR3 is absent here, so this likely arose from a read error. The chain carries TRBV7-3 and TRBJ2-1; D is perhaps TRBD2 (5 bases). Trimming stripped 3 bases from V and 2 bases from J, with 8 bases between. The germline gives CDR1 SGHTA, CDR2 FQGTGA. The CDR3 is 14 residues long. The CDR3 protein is CASSFRGTYNEQFL. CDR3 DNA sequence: TGTGCCAGCAGCTTTCGGGGTACCTACAATGAGCAGTTCCTC.

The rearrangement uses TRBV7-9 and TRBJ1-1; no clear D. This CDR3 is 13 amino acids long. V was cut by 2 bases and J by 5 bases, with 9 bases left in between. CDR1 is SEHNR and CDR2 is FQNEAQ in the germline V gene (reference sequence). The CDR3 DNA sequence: TGTGCCAGCAGCTTAAATGTCCGGACTGAAGCTTTCTTT. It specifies CASSLNVRTEAFF.

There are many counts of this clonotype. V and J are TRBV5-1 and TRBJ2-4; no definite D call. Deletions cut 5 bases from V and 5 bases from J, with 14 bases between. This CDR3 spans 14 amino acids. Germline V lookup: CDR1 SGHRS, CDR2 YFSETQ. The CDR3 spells CASSDAGSQNIQYF. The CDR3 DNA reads TGCGCCAGCAGTGATGCCGGGTCCCAAAACATTCAGTACTTC.

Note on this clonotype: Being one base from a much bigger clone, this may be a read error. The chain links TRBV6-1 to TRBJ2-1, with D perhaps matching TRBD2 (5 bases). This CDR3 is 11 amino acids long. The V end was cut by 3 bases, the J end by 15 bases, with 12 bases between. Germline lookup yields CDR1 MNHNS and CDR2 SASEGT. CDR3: CASSDGISPFF. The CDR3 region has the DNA TGTGCCAGCAGTGACGGGATTTCCCCGTTCTTC.

The DNA for the CDR3 is TGTGCCAGCAGCGCGGGACCTACTCACTACGAGCAGTACTTC. Translation: CASSAGPTHYEQYF. J is TRBJ2-7 and V is TRBV9; D is possibly TRBD1 or TRBD2 (5 bases each). This CDR3 region has 14 residues. CDR1 is SGDLS and CDR2 is YYNGEE in the germline V gene. V was clipped by 3 bases and J by 3 bases, with 13 bases between them.

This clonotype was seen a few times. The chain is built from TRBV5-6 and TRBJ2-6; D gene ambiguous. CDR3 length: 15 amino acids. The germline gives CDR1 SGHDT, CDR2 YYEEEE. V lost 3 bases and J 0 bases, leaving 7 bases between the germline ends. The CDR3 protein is CASSSHDSGANVLTF. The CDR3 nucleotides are TGTGCCAGCAGCTCCCATGACTCTGGGGCCAACGTCCTGACTTTC. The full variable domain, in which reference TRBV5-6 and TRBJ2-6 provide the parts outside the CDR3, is DAGVTQSPTHLIKTRGQQVTLRCSPKSGHDTVSWYQQALGQGPQFIFQYYEEEERQRGNFPDRFSGHQFPNYSSELNVNALLLGDSALYLCASSSHDSGANVLTFGAGSRLTVL.

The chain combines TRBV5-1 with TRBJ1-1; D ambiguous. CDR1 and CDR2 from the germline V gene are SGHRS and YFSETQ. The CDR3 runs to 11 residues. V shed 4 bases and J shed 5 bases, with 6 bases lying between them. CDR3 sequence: CASSTGTEAFF. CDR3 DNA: TGCGCCAGCAGCACGGGGACTGAAGCTTTCTTT.

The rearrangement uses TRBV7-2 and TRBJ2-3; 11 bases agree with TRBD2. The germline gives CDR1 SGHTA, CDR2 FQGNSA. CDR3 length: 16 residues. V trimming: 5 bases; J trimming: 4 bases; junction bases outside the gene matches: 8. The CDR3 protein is CASSKRVAGGPDTQYF. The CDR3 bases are TGTGCCAGCAGCAAACGGGTAGCGGGGGGGCCAGATACGCAGTATTTT. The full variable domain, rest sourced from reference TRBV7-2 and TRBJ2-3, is GAGVSQSPSNKVTEKGKDVELRCDPISGHTALYWYRQSLGQGLEFLIYFQGNSAPDKSGLPSDRFSAERTGGSVSTLTIQRTQQEDSAVYLCASSKRVAGGPDTQYFGPGTRLTVL.

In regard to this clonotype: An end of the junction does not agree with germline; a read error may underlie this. The CDR3 loop is CASSPPGQGLYGYTF. CDR3 nucleotides: TGTGCCAGCAGTCCCCCGGGACAGGGACTCTATGGTTACACCTTC. V and J are TRBV27 and TRBJ1-2; 9 bases agree with TRBD1. Germline V gives CDR1 MNHEY, CDR2 SMNVEV (reference sequence). The CDR3 sequence is 15 residues long.